This is a list of T cell receptor beta chains from one sample in a study of blood T cell repertoires in COVID-19. Here immunoSEQ multiplex PCR was the method, and the copy in TCRdb shows in-frame clones only, minus some. The sample consists of tens of thousands of clones, 76% of them appearing once. Sequencing was performed on peripheral blood. These receptors originate from a man in his fifties or sixties with COVID-19, enrolled during active disease. The CDR3 runs from the conserved cysteine through the conserved F or W. A D gene is named only where the DNA matches it firmly. Not all rows give a size; the values are once, few, many and, for expanded clones, a class.

V gene	J gene	D gene	clone size	CDR3 DNA	CDR3 protein
TRBV19	TRBJ1-3	NA	NA	TGTGCCAGTAGTCGGGCAGGGTCCGGAAACACCATATATTTT	CASSRAGSGNTIYF
TRBV5-1	TRBJ2-5	TRBD2	NA	TGCGCCAGCAGCTGGGGGGCTAGCGGGGTAGAGACCCAGTACTTC	CASSWGASGVETQYF
TRBV4-2	TRBJ1-4	NA	NA	TGTGCCAGCAGCCAAGAGGGGAGAAGGACAGCCTTACGGAGTGAAAAACTGTTTTTT	CASSQEGRRTALRSEKLFF
TRBV7-2	TRBJ2-7	TRBD2	NA	TGTGCCAGCAGCAGACTAGCGGACTACGAGCAGTACTTC	CASSRLADYEQYF
TRBV29-1	TRBJ2-5	TRBD1	once	TGCAGCGTCTCCCCGCGGCGACAGGGGTGGGAGACCCAGTACTTC	CSVSPRRQGWETQYF
TRBV4-2	TRBJ2-3	TRBD2	many	TGTGCCAGCAGCCAAGAAGCCTCGAGCGGGAGGGCAACAGATACGCAGTATTTT	CASSQEASSGRATDTQYF
TRBV14	TRBJ2-1	TRBD1	NA	TGTGCCAGCAGCCAAGTTTACAGGGGGCGAAGGGAGCAGTTCTTC	CASSQVYRGRREQFF
TRBV19	TRBJ1-5	NA	NA	TGTGCCAGTACTGACAGAAAATATAGCAATCAGCCCCAGCATTTT	CASTDRKYSNQPQHF
TRBV5-1	TRBJ2-1	NA	few	TGCGCCAGCAGCACTGGGACATCAGTTAATGAGCAGTTCTTC	CASSTGTSVNEQFF
TRBV2	TRBJ1-2	NA	NA	TGTGCCAGCAGGATTATCCAGTTTGGTACCTTC	CASRIIQFGTF
TRBV6-5	TRBJ2-5	NA	few	TGTGCCAGCAGCTGGACAGTTAGCGAGACCCAGTACTTC	CASSWTVSETQYF
TRBV10-3	TRBJ2-1	TRBD2	NA	TGTGCCATCAATACACTAGCGGGGGGGCAAGAGCAGTTCTTC	CAINTLAGGQEQFF
TRBV27	TRBJ2-3	TRBD2	NA	TGTGCCAGGCGGGACTACGTCACAGATACGCAGTATTTT	CARRDYVTDTQYF
TRBV7-9	TRBJ1-1	TRBD1	many	TGTGCCAGCAGTGATGGGCTAAGACAGGGGCTCACTGAAGCTTTCTTT	CASSDGLRQGLTEAFF
TRBV11-3	TRBJ1-1	NA	few	TGTGCCAGCAGTCCTGGAGCCGGATTGAACACTGAAGCTTTCTTT	CASSPGAGLNTEAFF
TRBV10-1	TRBJ2-3	NA	NA	TGCGCCAGCAGTGAGACTAGCCCGGATACGCAGTATTTT	CASSETSPDTQYF
TRBV6-4	TRBJ2-7	TRBD1	many	TGTGCCAGCAGTGAAGGGGCAGGGGGCTACGAGCAGTACTTC	CASSEGAGGYEQYF
TRBV7-9	TRBJ2-7	NA	NA	TGTGCCAGCAGCCCCCCGGTAGCCTCCTACGAGCAGTACTTC	CASSPPVASYEQYF
TRBV5-1	TRBJ2-7	NA	few	TGCGCCAGCAGCCCGTCGACTCGCTCCTACGAGCAGTACTTC	CASSPSTRSYEQYF
TRBV5-1	TRBJ1-1	TRBD1	NA	TGCGCCAGCAGCTCCGGACAGGGTGGGGGAGCTTTCTTT	CASSSGQGGGAFF
TRBV4-1	TRBJ1-2	NA	NA	TGCGCCAGCAGCCTTCACGTTAGGGGAACGTATGGCTACACCTTC	CASSLHVRGTYGYTF
TRBV4-2	TRBJ2-5	TRBD1	NA	TGTGCCAGCAGCCAAGGGAGACAGGGGGAGACCCAGTACTTC	CASSQGRQGETQYF
TRBV29-1	TRBJ2-7	TRBD1	few	TGCAGCGTTGTGTGGACAGGGAACTACGAGCAGTACTTC	CSVVWTGNYEQYF
TRBV6-6	TRBJ2-7	TRBD1	NA	TGTGCCAGCATCCAGAACGACAGGGGCCCGACCTACGAGCAGTACTTC	CASIQNDRGPTYEQYF